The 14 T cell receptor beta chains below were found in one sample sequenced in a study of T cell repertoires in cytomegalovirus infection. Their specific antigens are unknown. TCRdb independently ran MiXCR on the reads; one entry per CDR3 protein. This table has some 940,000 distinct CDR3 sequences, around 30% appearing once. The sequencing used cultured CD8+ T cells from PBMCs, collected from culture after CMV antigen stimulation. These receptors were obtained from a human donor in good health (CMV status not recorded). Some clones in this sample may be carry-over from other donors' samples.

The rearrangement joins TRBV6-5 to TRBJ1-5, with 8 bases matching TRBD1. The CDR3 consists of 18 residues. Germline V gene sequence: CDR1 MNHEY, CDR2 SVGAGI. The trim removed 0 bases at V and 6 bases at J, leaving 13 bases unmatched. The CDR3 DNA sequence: TGTGCCAGCAGTTACTCGATCCTTGGACAGGGAGTAGTTCAGCCCCAGCATTTT. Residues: CASSYSILGQGVVQPQHF.

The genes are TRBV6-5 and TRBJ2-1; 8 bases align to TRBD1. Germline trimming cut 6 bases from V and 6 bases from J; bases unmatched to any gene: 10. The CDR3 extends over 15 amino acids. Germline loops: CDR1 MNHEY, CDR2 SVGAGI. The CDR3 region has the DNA TGTGCCAGCAGCACAGGGGGAGCCTTTAGCAATGAGCAGTTCTTC. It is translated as CASSTGGAFSNEQFF.

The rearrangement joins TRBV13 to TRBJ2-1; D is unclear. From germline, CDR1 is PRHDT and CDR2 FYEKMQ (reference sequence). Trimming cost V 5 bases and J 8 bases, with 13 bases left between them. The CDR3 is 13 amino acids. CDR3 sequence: CASSPTLNDEQFF. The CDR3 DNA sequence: TGTGCCAGCAGCCCAACCTTGAACGATGAGCAGTTCTTC.

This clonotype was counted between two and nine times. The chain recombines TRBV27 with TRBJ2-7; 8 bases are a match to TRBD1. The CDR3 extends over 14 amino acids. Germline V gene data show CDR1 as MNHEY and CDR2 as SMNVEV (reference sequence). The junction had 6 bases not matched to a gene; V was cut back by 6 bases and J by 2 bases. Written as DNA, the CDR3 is TGTGCCAGCAGCCGGGACAGGTACACCTACGAGCAGTACGTC. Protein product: CASSRDRYTYEQYV.

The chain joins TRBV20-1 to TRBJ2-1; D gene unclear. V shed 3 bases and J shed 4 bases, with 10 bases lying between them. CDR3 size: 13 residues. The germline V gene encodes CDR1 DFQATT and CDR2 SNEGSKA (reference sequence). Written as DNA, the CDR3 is TGCAGTGCTAGTGTGCCCTCTTACAATGAGCAGTTCTTC. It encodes CSASVPSYNEQFF.

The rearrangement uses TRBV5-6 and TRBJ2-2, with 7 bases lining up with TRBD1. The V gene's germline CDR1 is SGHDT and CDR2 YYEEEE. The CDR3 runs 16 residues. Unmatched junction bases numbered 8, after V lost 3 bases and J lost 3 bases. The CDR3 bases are TGTGCCAGCAGCTCTGACAGGGATGCGGACACCGGGGAGCTGTTTTTT. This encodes CASSSDRDADTGELFF. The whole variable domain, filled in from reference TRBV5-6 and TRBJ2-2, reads DAGVTQSPTHLIKTRGQQVTLRCSPKSGHDTVSWYQQALGQGPQFIFQYYEEEERQRGNFPDRFSGHQFPNYSSELNVNALLLGDSALYLCASSSDRDADTGELFFGEGSRLTVL.

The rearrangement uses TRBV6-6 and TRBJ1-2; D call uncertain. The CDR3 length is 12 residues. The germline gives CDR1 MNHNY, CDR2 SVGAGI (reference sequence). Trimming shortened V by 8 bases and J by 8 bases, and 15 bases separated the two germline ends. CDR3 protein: CASQTLNGGYTF. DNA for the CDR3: TGTGCCAGCCAGACGCTGAATGGGGGCTACACCTTC.

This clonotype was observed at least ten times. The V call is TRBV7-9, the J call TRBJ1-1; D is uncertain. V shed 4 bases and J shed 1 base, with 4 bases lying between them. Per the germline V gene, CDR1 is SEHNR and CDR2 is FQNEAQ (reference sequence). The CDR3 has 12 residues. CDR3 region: CASSWKNTEAFF. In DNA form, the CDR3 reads TGTGCCAGCAGCTGGAAGAACACTGAAGCTTTCTTT.

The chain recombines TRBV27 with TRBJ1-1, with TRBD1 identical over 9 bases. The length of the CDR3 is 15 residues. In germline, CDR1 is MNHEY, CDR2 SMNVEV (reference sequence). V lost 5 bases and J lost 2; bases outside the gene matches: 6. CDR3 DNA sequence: TGTGCCAGCAGTCCAGACAGGGGGGCTAACACTGAAGCTTTCTTT. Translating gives CASSPDRGANTEAFF.

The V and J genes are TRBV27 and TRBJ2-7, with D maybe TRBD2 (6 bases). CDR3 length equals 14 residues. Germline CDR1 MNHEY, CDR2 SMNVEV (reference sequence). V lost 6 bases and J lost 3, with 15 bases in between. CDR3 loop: CASRPGPGDYEQYF. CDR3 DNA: TGTGCCAGCAGACCGGGACCGGGAGACTACGAGCAGTACTTC.

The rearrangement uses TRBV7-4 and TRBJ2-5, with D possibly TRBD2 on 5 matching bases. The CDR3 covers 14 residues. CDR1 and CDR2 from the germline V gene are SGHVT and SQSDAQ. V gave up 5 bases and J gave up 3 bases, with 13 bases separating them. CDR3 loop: CASSPRGYKETQYF. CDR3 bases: TGTGCCAGCAGCCCCCGGGGTTATAAAGAGACCCAGTACTTC.

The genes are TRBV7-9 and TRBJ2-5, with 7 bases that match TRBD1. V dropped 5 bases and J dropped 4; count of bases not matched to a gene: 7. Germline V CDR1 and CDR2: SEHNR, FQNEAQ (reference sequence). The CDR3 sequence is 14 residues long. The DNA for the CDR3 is TGTGCCAGCAGCCCCAGACAGGGCTCAGAGACCCAGTACTTC. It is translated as CASSPRQGSETQYF.

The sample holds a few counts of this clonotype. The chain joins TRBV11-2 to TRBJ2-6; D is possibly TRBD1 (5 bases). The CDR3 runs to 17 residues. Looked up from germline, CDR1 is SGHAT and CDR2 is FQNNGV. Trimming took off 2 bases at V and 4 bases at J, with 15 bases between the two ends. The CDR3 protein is CASSLWTSRAGANVLTF. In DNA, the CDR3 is TGTGCCAGCAGCTTATGGACATCCCGCGCGGGGGCCAACGTCCTGACTTTC.

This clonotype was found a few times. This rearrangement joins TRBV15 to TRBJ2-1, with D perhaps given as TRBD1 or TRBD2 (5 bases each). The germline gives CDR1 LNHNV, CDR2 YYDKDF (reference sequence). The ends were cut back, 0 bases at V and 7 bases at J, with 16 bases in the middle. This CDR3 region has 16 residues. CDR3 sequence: CATSRDLGRGRNEQFF. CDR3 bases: TGTGCCACCAGCAGAGACCTGGGACGGGGAAGGAATGAGCAGTTCTTC.